The clone carrying this TCR beta chain appeared a single time. Its antigen is unknown. Treatment described: around 19 received Ad26.COV2.S at low or high dose, single or two shots; several received placebo; per-sample allocation not given. All samples were drawn on day 63, counting from the first vaccine or placebo injection. This sample is drawn from a study of Ad26.COV2.S vaccination and SARS-CoV-2 variants. Study information: Ad26.COV2.S arm of COV1001 included the donor.

Libraries were prepared by immunoSEQ multiplex PCR; TCRdb keeps only in-frame clonotypes and omits some of them. The sample comprises approximately 360,000 clones, about four fifths of which are singletons, and about 8% rests with the top ten. Study-level findings and limits: Once vaccination had occurred, spike-specific CD8+ and CD4+ T cell responses reportedly showed substantial breadth. Using TCR breadth and depth analyses may have led to underestimated total T cell responses.

V shed 4 bases and J shed 0 bases, with 13 bases lying between them. CDR3 length: 16 residues. Per germline, CDR1 SGHTA and CDR2 FQGTGA. The sequences come from peripheral blood, collected in a trial of Ad26.COV2.S vaccine versus placebo. The genes are TRBV7-3 and TRBJ1-3; no reliable D call. This TCR was sampled from a person aged 18-65 years who received the Ad26.COV2.S COVID-19 vaccine or a placebo. CDR3 DNA: TGTGCCAGCAGCTATCCCAGGTTTTCCTCTGGAAACACCATATATTTT. This gives the protein CASSYPRFSSGNTIYF.